The sequence of this T cell receptor (beta chain) was determined in a study of blood T cell repertoires in COVID-19. Looking at the study overall: Collection of acute and convalescent COVID-19 samples took place in the United States, Italy and Spain.

Per the study methods: Amplification of reference gene primers provided the estimated nucleated cell counts. Using immunoSEQ multiplex PCR, the repertoire was profiled, and TCRdb retains in-frame clones only, with some absent. The V and J calls and the clone size are those of that table, but D and trimming were determined from the DNA. The sample includes 100,000 or so clones, roughly 76% of them seen just once. The V and J ends lost 4 bases and 2 bases, in that order; junction bases with no gene match: 8. The CDR3 spans 15 residues. Germline loops: CDR1 SGHRS, CDR2 YFSETQ. The sequence was obtained from a woman in her seventies with acute or convalescent COVID-19. The chain uses TRBV5-1 and TRBJ1-2; TRBD1 aligns across 7 bases. Sequencing was done on a sample of peripheral blood. The CDR3 protein is CASSPTGDPNYGYTF. CDR3 coding DNA: TGCGCCAGCAGCCCTACAGGGGACCCAAACTATGGCTACACCTTC.